The next 26 T cell receptor beta chains were all read from a single sample in a study of T cell repertoires in cytomegalovirus infection. TCRdb redid the calling of the reads with MiXCR, one entry per CDR3 protein. The profile covers around 450,000 distinct CDR3 sequences, with roughly 30% appearing a single time and roughly 13% taken by the ten largest. The specimen was PBMCs. These receptors all come from a human donor in good health (CMV status not recorded). Some clones in this sample may be carry-over from other donors' samples.

The chain couples TRBV20-1 to TRBJ2-3, with a weak D call TRBD2 (7 bases). The CDR3 spans 18 residues. Germline-derived CDR1 and CDR2 are DFQATT and SNEGSKA (reference sequence). The ends were cut back, 0 bases at V and 2 bases at J, with 21 bases in the middle. This CDR3 reads CSAREGWGGVLNTDTQYF. CDR3 nucleotide sequence: TGCAGTGCTAGAGAGGGGTGGGGGGGCGTGCTCAACACAGATACGCAGTATTTT.

Regarding this clonotype: A read error may account for a junction end that differs from germline. V and J are TRBV11-3 and TRBJ2-7; 8 bases align to TRBD1. The germline gives CDR1 SGHNT, CDR2 YENEEA. This CDR3 comprises 15 residues. The CDR3 protein is CDSSRGQGADYEQYF. CDR3 DNA: TGTGACAGCAGTCGAGGCCAGGGGGCCGACTACGAGCAGTACTTC.

This clonotype was counted a few times. The CDR3 spells CASSHRDLKEAFF. CDR3 bases: TGTGCCAGCAGCCACCGGGACTTAAAAGAAGCTTTCTTT. This chain connects TRBV14 to TRBJ1-1, with D maybe TRBD1 (5 bases). Per germline, CDR1 SGHDN and CDR2 FVKESK. V lost 3 bases to trimming and J lost 8 bases, with 13 bases between them. This CDR3 comprises 13 residues. The full variable domain, completed using reference TRBV14 and TRBJ1-1, is EAGVTQFPSHSVIEKGQTVTLRCDPISGHDNLYWYRRVMGKEIKFLLHFVKESKQDESGMPNNRFLAERTGGTYSTLKVQPAELEDSGVYFCASSHRDLKEAFFGQGTRLTVV.

V is TRBV19 and J is TRBJ2-6; 9 bases fit TRBD1. The germline V gene has CDR1 LNHDA and CDR2 SQIVND (reference sequence). V gave up 4 bases and J gave up 3 bases; unmatched junction bases: 16. CDR3 length equals 20 residues. The CDR3 nucleotides are TGTGCCAGTAGTAGGGACGGGGACAGGGTTTCGGTCTATGGGGCCAACGTCCTGACTTTC. Protein: CASSRDGDRVSVYGANVLTF.

There are many counts of this clonotype. The V gene is TRBV7-9, the J gene TRBJ2-5, with TRBD1 identical over 11 bases. The CDR3 loop spans 17 amino acids. V trimming: 5 bases; J trimming: 5 bases; junction bases outside the gene matches: 13. Germline lookup yields CDR1 SEHNR and CDR2 FQNEAQ (reference sequence). CDR3 DNA sequence: TGTGCCAGCAGCCTCCCCTCCGGGACAGGGGGTAGGGAGACCCAGTACTTC. It yields the protein CASSLPSGTGGRETQYF.

This chain links TRBV5-3 with TRBJ2-7, with D maybe TRBD2 (5 bases). TRBV5-3 carries the ORF label, with uncertain function. Trimming took 9 bases from V and 4 from J, leaving 17 bases between them. This CDR3 has 13 residues. CDR3 in amino acids: CATQRRGFYEQYF. The CDR3 nucleotides are TGTGCCACCCAACGACGGGGTTTTTACGAGCAGTACTTC.

The rearrangement joins TRBV28 to TRBJ2-7; TRBD2 matches 11 bases. Germline V gene lookup returns CDR1 MDHEN and CDR2 SYDVKM. The CDR3 has 17 amino acids. Unmatched junction bases numbered 17, after V lost 11 bases and J lost 2 bases. The CDR3 DNA reads TGTGCCGCAGGTGGGGGGACTAGCGGATATCGAGCCTACGAGCAGTACTTC. It is translated as CAAGGGTSGYRAYEQYF.

This clonotype appeared a single time. The DNA is left out, because the CDR3 cannot be placed on it with certainty; the CDR3 is given as TCRdb lists it. The J gene is TRBJ2-5, the V gene TRBV3-1; the tabulated D call, TRBD1, remains unverified against the DNA. Per the germline V gene, CDR1 is LGHDT and CDR2 is YNNKEL (reference sequence). Including both end residues, the CDR3 is 16 amino acids long. This CDR3 reads CASSGWGSGTQLNRYF.

The rearrangement uses TRBV30 and TRBJ1-5; 9 nucleotides line up with TRBD1. Losses at the gene ends were 5 bases for V and 1 base for J; bases not matched to a gene: 9. Per germline, CDR1 GTSNPN and CDR2 SVGIG (reference sequence). The CDR3 loop spans 16 amino acids. Here the CDR3 reads CAWRDRGTGSNQPQHF. The CDR3 DNA sequence: TGTGCCTGGCGCGACAGGGGGACAGGGAGCAATCAGCCCCAGCATTTT.

This clonotype has a single count. The rearrangement uses TRBV28 and TRBJ2-7; 10 nucleotides line up with TRBD1. Germline CDR1 reads MDHEN; CDR2 reads SYDVKM. The V segment lost 9 bases and the J segment 4 bases; nucleotides outside the gene matches: 12. The CDR3 totals 15 residues. CDR3 sequence reads: CARSTTGGAGYEQYF. In DNA form, the CDR3 reads TGTGCCAGAAGCACGACAGGGGGCGCAGGATACGAGCAGTACTTC.

This clonotype has only a few counts. V gene TRBV29-1 combines with J gene TRBJ2-7, with TRBD2 as a possible D gene (6 bases). The CDR3 has 17 residues. Germline CDR1 and CDR2: SQVTM and ANQGSEA. Trimming cost V 6 bases and J 2 bases, with 26 bases left between them. CDR3 in amino acids: CSVGGVSQAGPPYEQYF. For the CDR3, the DNA is TGCAGCGTCGGAGGGGTGTCGCAGGCAGGACCACCCTACGAGCAGTACTTC.

This clonotype was counted ten times or more. The V gene is TRBV6-2 or TRBV6-3, the J gene TRBJ1-1; TRBD1 matches at 7 bases. The CDR3 runs 16 residues. J gave up 1 base and V 2 bases, and 7 bases lay outside the gene matches. The V gene's germline CDR1 is MNHEY and CDR2 SVGEGT. CDR3 residues: CASSYARGVQNTEAFF. The CDR3 DNA reads as TGTGCCAGCAGTTACGCCAGGGGGGTTCAGAACACTGAAGCTTTCTTT.

This clonotype was seen a few times. The CDR3 here is CASSRDSPASSYNSPLHF. Here the CDR3 DNA reads TGTGCCAGTAGTCGGGACTCCCCTGCGAGCTCCTATAATTCACCCCTCCACTTT. The J gene is TRBJ1-6, the V gene TRBV19, with D perhaps matching TRBD1 (5 bases). The CDR3 sequence is 18 residues long. Looked up from germline, CDR1 is LNHDA and CDR2 is SQIVND (reference sequence). V was clipped by 5 bases and J by 0 bases, with 17 bases between them.

The rearrangement joins TRBV28 to TRBJ1-2; D may be TRBD1 (5 bases). Germline loops: CDR1 MDHEN, CDR2 SYDVKM. There are 14 residues in the CDR3. With 8 bases removed from V and 2 bases from J, the gap between germline ends came to 15 bases. The CDR3 loop reads CASGFQGENYGYTF. In DNA, the CDR3 is TGTGCCAGCGGGTTTCAGGGAGAGAACTATGGCTACACCTTC.

The chain is built from TRBV10-3 and TRBJ2-7; D uncertain. The CDR3 has 16 amino acids. V was shortened by 0 bases and J by 3 bases, with 15 bases between the two germline ends. The germline gives CDR1 ENHRY, CDR2 SYGVKD. CDR3 residues: CAISESRTLGRYEQYF. In DNA, the CDR3 is TGTGCCATCAGTGAGTCACGAACTTTAGGACGCTACGAGCAGTACTTC.

A note on this clonotype: A much larger clone is a single base away; this may be a read error. V usage is TRBV7-2 and J usage is TRBJ2-7; 7 positions match TRBD2. The CDR3 has 15 residues. From germline, CDR1 is SGHTA and CDR2 FQGNSA. The CDR3: CASSPGGARSYQQYF. The CDR3 DNA reads as TGTGCCAGCAGCCCGGGGGGAGCCCGATCCTACCAGCAGTACTTC.

This rearrangement joins TRBV6-5 to TRBJ2-1; D is unresolved. CDR3 size: 15 residues. V was pared by 2 bases and J by 0 bases, with 8 bases between. Germline V lookup: CDR1 MNHEY, CDR2 SVGAGI. As DNA, the CDR3 is TGTGCCAGCAGTTACCGGGTTTTCTCCTACAATGAGCAGTTCTTC. Translated: CASSYRVFSYNEQFF.

This sequence joins TRBV5-6 and TRBJ1-5, with a possible D match to TRBD1 (5 bases). V was cut by 5 bases and J by 1 base, with 13 bases left in between. The germline V gene encodes CDR1 SGHDT and CDR2 YYEEEE. The CDR3 contains 15 residues. The CDR3 nucleotides read TGTGCCAGCAGTTCCTTGGAGGGGAGCAATCAGCCCCAGCATTTT. This sequence encodes CASSSLEGSNQPQHF.

This clonotype was counted only a few times. This sequence joins TRBV28 and TRBJ1-2; D is unresolved. V lost 2 bases and J lost 4, with 8 bases in between. This CDR3 region has 13 residues. The germline CDR1 and CDR2 sequences are MDHEN and SYDVKM. Here the CDR3 reads CASSLLHGYGYTF. Here the CDR3 DNA reads TGTGCCAGCAGTTTACTCCACGGCTATGGCTACACCTTC.

On this clonotype itself: A much larger clone lies one base from this, so it may be a read error. The V gene is TRBV12-3 or TRBV12-4, the J gene TRBJ2-2; TRBD2 matches 12 bases. The CDR3 runs to 15 residues. The CDR3 DNA reads TGTGCCAGCAGTTCAACTAGCGGGGGGACCGGGCAGCTGTTTTTT. Translating it yields CASSSTSGGTGQLFF.

The chain uses TRBV4-1 and TRBJ2-7; D not certain. The germline V gene encodes CDR1 MGHRA and CDR2 YSYEKL. This CDR3 contains 13 residues. V was cut by 3 bases and J by 2 bases, with 8 bases left in between. Written as DNA, the CDR3 is TGCGCCAGCAGCCATCAAGAAGCCTACGAGCAGTACTTC. This sequence encodes CASSHQEAYEQYF.

Turning to this clonotype: A much larger clone lies a single base off, so this may be a read error. The rearrangement joins TRBV11-2 to TRBJ2-1, with D tentatively TRBD1 (5 bases). The CDR3 sequence is 18 residues long. Germline V lookup: CDR1 SGHAT, CDR2 FQNNGV. The CDR3 DNA follows: TGTGCCAGCAGCCCCAGCTGGGCAGGGCTAAGTTCCTACAATGCGCAGTTCTTC. Translating it yields CASSPSWAGLSSYNAQFF.

This clonotype was detected only a few times. The rearrangement uses TRBV5-1 and TRBJ2-7; 7 bases line up with TRBD1. The junction had 10 bases not matched to a gene; V was cut back by 5 bases and J by 5 bases. CDR1 SGHRS and CDR2 YFSETQ come from the germline V gene. The CDR3 extends over 14 amino acids. DNA of the CDR3: TGCGCCAGCAGGGGAACAGGGGTGGTCGACGAGCAGTACTTC. Protein sequence: CASRGTGVVDEQYF.

This clonotype was seen a few times. The chain employs TRBV7-9 and TRBJ1-1; D is ambiguous. The CDR3 spans 14 residues. V lost 1 base to trimming and J lost 3 bases, with 9 bases between them. The germline gives CDR1 SEHNR, CDR2 FQNEAQ (reference sequence). CDR3 in amino acids: CASSLGADHTEAFF. The CDR3 nucleotides are TGTGCCAGCAGCTTAGGCGCAGATCACACTGAAGCTTTCTTT.

The rearrangement uses TRBV2 and TRBJ1-2, with a weak D call TRBD1 (5 bases). CDR3 length: 13 amino acids. The V and J ends lost 5 bases and 4 bases respectively, with 11 bases between them. Germline CDR1 SNHLY, CDR2 FYNNEI. For the CDR3, the DNA is TGTGCCAGCAGTACAGGAAGAATCTATGGCTACACCTTC. Translation gives CASSTGRIYGYTF. Supplemented by reference TRBV2 and TRBJ1-2, the full variable domain reads EPEVTQTPSHQVTQMGQEVILRCVPISNHLYFYWYRQILGQKVEFLVSFYNNEISEKSEIFDDQFSVERPDGSNFTLKIRSTKLEDSAMYFCASSTGRIYGYTFGSGTRLTVV.

This clonotype was found many times. J is TRBJ2-5 and V is TRBV12-3 or TRBV12-4, with D hard to call. V lost 6 bases and J 7 bases, leaving 12 bases between the germline ends. There are 12 residues in the CDR3. The CDR3, as DNA: TGTGCCAGCAGCACCCCCCCGGGGACCCAGTACTTC. Translated: CASSTPPGTQYF.